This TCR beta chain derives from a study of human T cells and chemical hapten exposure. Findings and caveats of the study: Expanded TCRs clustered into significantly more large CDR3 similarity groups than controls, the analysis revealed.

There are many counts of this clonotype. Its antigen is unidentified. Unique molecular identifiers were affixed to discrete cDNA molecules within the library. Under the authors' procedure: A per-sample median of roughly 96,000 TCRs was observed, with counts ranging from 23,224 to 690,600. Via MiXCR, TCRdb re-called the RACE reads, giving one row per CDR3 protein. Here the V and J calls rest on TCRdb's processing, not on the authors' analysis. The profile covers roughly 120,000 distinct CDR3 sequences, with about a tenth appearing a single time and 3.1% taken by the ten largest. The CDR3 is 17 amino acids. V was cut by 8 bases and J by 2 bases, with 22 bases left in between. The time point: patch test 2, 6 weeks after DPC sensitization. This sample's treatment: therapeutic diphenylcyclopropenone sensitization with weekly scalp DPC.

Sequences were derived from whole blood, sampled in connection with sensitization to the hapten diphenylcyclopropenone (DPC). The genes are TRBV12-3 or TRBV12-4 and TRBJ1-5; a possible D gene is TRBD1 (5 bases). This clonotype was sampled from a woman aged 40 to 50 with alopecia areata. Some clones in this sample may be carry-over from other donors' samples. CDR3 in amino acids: CASGGAGSLRGNQPQHF. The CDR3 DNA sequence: TGTGCCAGCGGCGGGGCGGGCTCTCTTAGGGGCAATCAGCCCCAGCATTTT.